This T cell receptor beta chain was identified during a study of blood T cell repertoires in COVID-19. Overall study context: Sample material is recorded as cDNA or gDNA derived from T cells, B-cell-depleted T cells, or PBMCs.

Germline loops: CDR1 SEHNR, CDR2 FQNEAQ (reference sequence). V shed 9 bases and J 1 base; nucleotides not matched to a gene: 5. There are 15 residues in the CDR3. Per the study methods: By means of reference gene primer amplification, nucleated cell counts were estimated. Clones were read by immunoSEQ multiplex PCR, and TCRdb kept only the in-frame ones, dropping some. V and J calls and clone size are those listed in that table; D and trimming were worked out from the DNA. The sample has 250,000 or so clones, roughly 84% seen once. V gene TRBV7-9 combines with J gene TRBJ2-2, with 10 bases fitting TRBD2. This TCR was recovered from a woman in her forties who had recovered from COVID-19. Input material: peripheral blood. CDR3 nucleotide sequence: TGTGCCAGAGACTTAGCGGGGGGGAACACCGGGGAGCTGTTTTTT. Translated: CARDLAGGNTGELFF.